Below are 19 T cell receptor beta chains sequenced from a single sample in a study of OX40 agonist ivuxolimab in advanced cancers. The method was immunoSEQ multiplex PCR; TCRdb's version includes in-frame clones alone and lacks a portion of them. The table records more than 100,000 clones, just over 90% of them present only once. Sample: CD4+ or CD8+ T cells sorted from blood, taken in a trial of the OX40 agonist ivuxolimab. These receptors originate from an adult with an advanced solid tumor such as melanoma, head and neck, liver or kidney cancer.

The chain is built from TRBV10-3 and TRBJ1-1, with D perhaps TRBD1 (5 bases). Per germline, CDR1 ENHRY and CDR2 SYGVKD. This CDR3 is 16 amino acids long. Deletions cut 1 base from V and 0 bases from J, with 12 bases between. CDR3 protein: CAISEYDSRMNTEAFF. CDR3 DNA sequence: TGTGCCATCAGTGAGTATGACAGCAGGATGAACACTGAAGCTTTCTTT.

The V and J genes are TRBV18 and TRBJ2-7, with 8 bases lining up with TRBD1. CDR3 length equals 16 residues. Germline values: CDR1 KGHSH, CDR2 LQKENI. After removal of 3 bases from V and 0 bases from J, the junction contained 7 bases not matched to a gene. CDR3 in amino acids: CASSPMQGAISYEQYF. The CDR3 nucleotides read TGTGCCAGCTCACCGATGCAGGGGGCAATCTCCTACGAGCAGTACTTC.

This chain uses TRBV14 with TRBJ2-7, with D perhaps TRBD1 (5 bases). Between the trimmed V and J ends, which lost 1 base and 6 bases, there was a span of 13 bases. The CDR3 runs to 14 residues. Germline lookup yields CDR1 SGHDN and CDR2 FVKESK. CDR3 in DNA: TGTGCCAGCAGCCAAGTCAGGGAAGGCGGCGAGCAGTACTTC. It is translated as CASSQVREGGEQYF.

This rearrangement joins TRBV7-6 to TRBJ2-6; 10 bases agree with TRBD1. The CDR3 has 18 amino acids. Germline values: CDR1 SGHVS, CDR2 FNYEAQ. Unmatched junction bases numbered 6, after V lost 4 bases and J lost 0 bases. In nucleotides, the CDR3 is TGTGCCAGCAGCTCCCGGACAGGGGGTTCCTCTGGGGCCAACGTCCTGACTTTC. As protein: CASSSRTGGSSGANVLTF.

The chain combines TRBV19 with TRBJ2-5; 12 bases agree with TRBD2. The germline CDR1 and CDR2 sequences are LNHDA and SQIVND (reference sequence). CDR3 length: 16 amino acids. Unmatched junction bases numbered 9, after V lost 8 bases and J lost 2 bases. CDR3 sequence (DNA): TGTGCCAGTCGATCGAGGACTAGCGGGGCTCAAGAGACCCAGTACTTC. It yields the protein CASRSRTSGAQETQYF.

The CDR3 coding sequence is TGTGCCATCAGTGATCCAGGAACGGGGGACACAGATACGCAGTATTTT. This gives the protein CAISDPGTGDTDTQYF. The chain couples TRBV10-3 to TRBJ2-3; D perhaps matches TRBD2 (6 bases). CDR1 is ENHRY and CDR2 is SYGVKD in the germline V gene. The CDR3 has 16 amino acids. V was shortened by 3 bases and J by 2 bases, with 15 bases between the two germline ends.

In regard to this clone: Other DNA sequences in the sample encode the same CDR3. The V gene is TRBV7-2, the J gene TRBJ2-5; D remains unclear. The CDR3 sequence is 12 residues long. In germline, CDR1 is SGHTA, CDR2 FQGNSA. The V end lost 1 base, the J end lost 4 bases, and 4 bases lay between the germline ends. The CDR3 DNA reads TGTGCCAGCAGCTTAGTTGGAGAGACCCAGTACTTC. It translates to CASSLVGETQYF.

The V call is TRBV6-1, the J call TRBJ1-5, with 7 bases that match TRBD1. The germline V gene encodes CDR1 MNHNS and CDR2 SASEGT. This CDR3 comprises 15 residues. After removal of 2 bases from V and 2 bases from J, the junction contained 3 bases not matched to a gene. CDR3 sequence: CASSERQGGNQPQHF. CDR3 DNA sequence: TGTGCCAGCAGTGAACGTCAGGGGGGCAATCAGCCCCAGCATTTT.

The chain joins TRBV5-1 to TRBJ2-3, with a weak D call TRBD1 (6 bases). Germline V CDR1 and CDR2: SGHRS, YFSETQ. Trimming left V 4 bases short and J 0 bases short, with 15 bases between. The CDR3 is 16 amino acids. The CDR3 nucleotides read TGCGCCAGCAGCGGGGGACAACTTATTAGCACAGATACGCAGTATTTT. This translates into CASSGGQLISTDTQYF.

This chain joins TRBV9 and TRBJ2-3; D uncertain. Germline V gives CDR1 SGDLS, CDR2 YYNGEE. The CDR3 spans 13 residues. V lost 0 bases and J lost 6, with 8 bases in between. The chain's CDR3 is CASSVGVGDTQYF. For the CDR3, the DNA is TGTGCCAGCAGCGTAGGAGTGGGGGATACGCAGTATTTT.

The V gene is TRBV7-2, the J gene TRBJ2-1, with 13 bases matching TRBD2. The CDR3 is made up of 18 amino acids. V lost 3 bases, J lost 5 bases, and 10 bases stayed unmatched. The germline V gene encodes CDR1 SGHTA and CDR2 FQGNSA. The DNA for the CDR3 is TGTGCCAGCAGCTTTGGGTTCAAACTAGCGGGGGGGAACAATGAGCAGTTCTTC. It encodes CASSFGFKLAGGNNEQFF.

The chain couples TRBV7-8 to TRBJ1-2, with 7 bases that match TRBD1. This CDR3 contains 17 residues. Germline V CDR1 and CDR2: SGHVS, FQNEAQ. The junction had 11 bases not matched to a gene; V was cut back by 1 base and J by 3 bases. The CDR3 bases are TGTGCCAGCAGCTTAGTCGGCGGGTCTGGGACAGACTATGGCTACACCTTC. Translating it yields CASSLVGGSGTDYGYTF.

The chain combines TRBV5-4 with TRBJ2-5; D is unclear. V lost 4 bases and J 2 bases, leaving 9 bases between the germline ends. The CDR3 is 13 residues long. The germline V gene has CDR1 SGHNT and CDR2 YYREEE (reference sequence). The CDR3: CASSMTRQETQYF. CDR3 nucleotide sequence: TGTGCCAGCAGCATGACACGGCAAGAGACCCAGTACTTC.

Only a few counts were recorded for this clone. V usage is TRBV6-1 and J usage is TRBJ2-7, with D perhaps matching TRBD1 (6 bases). The length of the CDR3 is 13 residues. CDR1 and CDR2 (germline): MNHNS, SASEGT. V lost 7 bases and J lost 0, with 10 bases in between. CDR3 nucleotides: TGTGCCAGCACTGGGACAAACTCCTACGAGCAGTACTTC. Translated: CASTGTNSYEQYF.

In this sample, this clone turned up once. The chain combines TRBV7-3 with TRBJ2-7; 8 nucleotides align to TRBD2. CDR3 size: 15 residues. Germline lookup yields CDR1 SGHTA and CDR2 FQGTGA. J gave up 4 bases and V 5 bases, and 10 bases lay outside the gene matches. This CDR3 reads CASSINPGLGYEQYF. The CDR3 DNA is TGTGCCAGCAGCATAAACCCGGGACTAGGGTACGAGCAGTACTTC.

The chain uses TRBV2 and TRBJ2-7; D is possibly TRBD1 (7 bases). Trimming pared 7 bases from V and 4 bases from J, leaving 14 bases between. Per germline, CDR1 SNHLY and CDR2 FYNNEI. The CDR3 runs 13 residues. This CDR3 reads CASMEGATYEQYF. CDR3 DNA sequence: TGTGCCAGCATGGAGGGGGCTACGTACGAGCAGTACTTC. The whole variable domain, remainder taken from reference TRBV2 and TRBJ2-7, is EPEVTQTPSHQVTQMGQEVILRCVPISNHLYFYWYRQILGQKVEFLVSFYNNEISEKSEIFDDQFSVERPDGSNFTLKIRSTKLEDSAMYFCASMEGATYEQYFGPGTRLTVT.

This clone has just one count. The V and J genes are TRBV19 and TRBJ1-5, with D unresolved. V lost 4 bases to trimming and J lost 2 bases, with 3 bases between them. Germline V gene data show CDR1 as LNHDA and CDR2 as SQIVND (reference sequence). The CDR3 covers 12 residues. CDR3 residues: CASSSGNQPQHF. CDR3 coding DNA: TGTGCCAGTAGTAGTGGCAATCAGCCCCAGCATTTT.

The V gene is TRBV5-1, the J gene TRBJ2-5; 8 positions agree with TRBD1. Per germline, CDR1 SGHRS and CDR2 YFSETQ. The CDR3 runs 16 residues. V shed 2 bases, J shed 5 bases, and the junction held 11 bases outside the gene matches. This chain's CDR3 is CASSLMTGEVVETQYF. CDR3 nucleotide sequence: TGCGCCAGCAGCTTAATGACAGGGGAGGTTGTGGAGACCCAGTACTTC.

The chain joins TRBV2 to TRBJ1-4, with unresolved D. Looked up from germline, CDR1 is SNHLY and CDR2 is FYNNEI. The CDR3 extends over 15 amino acids. The V gene lost 6 bases and the J gene lost 4 bases, with 15 bases spanning the gap. CDR3 DNA: TGTGCCAGCAGGGGTATGATCGCGAGTAATGAAAAACTGTTTTTT. Protein sequence: CASRGMIASNEKLFF.